Reported below is one T cell receptor beta chain. The data were obtained in a study of blood T cell repertoires in COVID-19. Source study methods: Quantification of nucleated cells was approximated via reference gene primer amplification. TCRdb's copy holds only in-frame clones and misses some; the assay was immunoSEQ multiplex PCR. The DNA was the basis for D and trimming; V, J and clone size are from that table. This table has 150,000 to 200,000 clones, about three quarters appearing once. The sequence was collected from a woman older than 75 with active or convalescent COVID-19. Material: peripheral blood.

As DNA, the CDR3 is TGTGCCAGCAGAAAGACTCTTGCGGATGAAAAACTGTTTTTT. Amino acids: CASRKTLADEKLFF. The chain is built from TRBV27 and TRBJ1-4, with D unclear. The CDR3 totals 14 residues. Germline CDR1 is MNHEY and CDR2 is SMNVEV (reference sequence). V dropped 6 bases and J dropped 6 bases, with 14 bases sitting between them.